These T cell receptor beta chains were read from a single sample in a study of T cells in Graves' hyperthyroidism and ophthalmopathy. MiXCR was run by TCRdb on the multiplex PCR reads, yielding one entry per CDR3 protein. The sample holds roughly 710,000 distinct CDR3 sequences, about 35% seen once. Sequenced input: blood. The source of these receptors is a woman between 40 and 55 years old with Graves' hyperthyroidism. Each CDR3 is given without its conserved first and last residue.

V gene	CDR3 protein
TRBV5-6	ASSVSRGYEQY
TRBV25-1	ASSEWARRPSGNTIY
TRBV6-4	ASSDSPIEGTGELF
TRBV6-5	ASTTRGGSYEQY
TRBV7-2	ASSLEAGPQETQY
TRBV29-1	SVESPDREETQY
TRBV3-1	ASSQELGEKY
TRBV7-9	ASSQSGSTYEQY
TRBV4-1	ASSPTETSGRLTGELF
TRBV15	ATSRDREQETQY
TRBV7-9	ASSSQGRERYT
TRBV29-1	SAEGLAGYSYT
TRBV7-2	ASSPPVLEEQY
TRBV7-9	ASRPTIHREDTGELF
TRBV10-3	ASSLLGTGDNSPLH
TRBV6-5	ATRLDGNYGYT
TRBV7-3	ASSSGDGEETQY
TRBV10-3	AISVLGAAGANVLT
TRBV6-5	ASSHKPDRSYEQY
TRBV4-3	ASSQGGLRSGGYT
TRBV14	ASSPAPGQGTAF
TRBV20-1	SASDFQGISYKQY
TRBV20-1	SAIGPIGDTQY
TRBV24-1	ASGGRSYNEQF
TRBV10-2	ASLGDGARGGYT
TRBV24-1	ATSDADYTEAF
TRBV12-3/TRBV12-4	ASSFEVGSPRRAFEAF
TRBV19	ASSTPGSANEKLF
TRBV25-1	ASSTHRNTGELF
TRBV28	ASSPLAQGQQY
TRBV7-9	ASSWGGGNTEAF
TRBV5-6	ASSLRQGVYGYT
TRBV28	ASASGTPPYEQY
TRBV12-3/TRBV12-4	ASRLTGEQY